Presented here are 2 T cell receptor beta chains from one specimen sequenced in a study of cytomegalovirus exposure and HLA in healthy donors. PCR primers comprised 60 Vbeta and 13 Jbeta primers. The table came from immunoSEQ multiplex PCR; TCRdb's copy has only in-frame clones and leaves some out. The sample lists 170,000 or so clones; approximately 80% were seen once. Sequenced material: PBMCs. These receptor sequences come from a male donor in good health and CMV-seropositive.

The rearrangement links TRBV12-5 to TRBJ1-4, with TRBD1 matching 11 bases. The CDR3 totals 18 residues. V lost 5 bases to trimming and J lost 8 bases; unmatched junction nucleotides: 16. The germline V gene has CDR1 LGHNT and CDR2 FRNRAP. CDR3 sequence reads: CASGQTPGQGVMNEKLFF. The CDR3 bases are TGTGCTAGTGGTCAAACTCCGGGACAGGGGGTAATGAACGAAAAACTGTTTTTT.

The genes are TRBV9 and TRBJ1-2; TRBD1 is a possible D gene (5 bases). V dropped 3 bases and J dropped 6 bases, with 6 bases sitting between them. Germline CDR1 is SGDLS and CDR2 is YYNGEE. CDR3 length: 11 amino acids. The CDR3 here is CASSARDGYTF. The DNA of the CDR3 is TGTGCCAGCAGCGCCAGGGATGGCTACACCTTC.